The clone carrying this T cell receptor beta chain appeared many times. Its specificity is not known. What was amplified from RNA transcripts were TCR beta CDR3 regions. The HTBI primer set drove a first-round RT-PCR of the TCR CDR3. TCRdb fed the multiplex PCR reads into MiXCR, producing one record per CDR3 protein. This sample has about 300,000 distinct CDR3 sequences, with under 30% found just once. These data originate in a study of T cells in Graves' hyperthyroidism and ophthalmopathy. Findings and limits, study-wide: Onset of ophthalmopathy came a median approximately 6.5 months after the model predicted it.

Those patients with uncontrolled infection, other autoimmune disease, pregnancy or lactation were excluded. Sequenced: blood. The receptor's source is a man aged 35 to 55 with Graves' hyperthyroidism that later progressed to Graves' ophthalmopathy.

CDR3 loop: CASSSGDRVVYQPQHF. The CDR3 DNA reads TGTGCCAGCAGTTCGGGGGACAGGGTGGTTTATCAGCCCCAGCATTTT. This chain joins TRBV28 and TRBJ1-5; 9 bases are a match to TRBD1. CDR3 length: 16 residues. The trim removed 4 bases at V and 5 bases at J, leaving 9 bases unmatched. CDR1 and CDR2 (germline): MDHEN, SYDVKM.